A single sample gave rise to the 28 T cell receptor beta chains below, sequenced in a study of spatial heterogeneity in lung cancer. Time point: sample taken at primary tumor resection. TCRdb re-called the 5' RACE reads through MiXCR, storing one row per CDR3 protein. The profile shows 50,000 to 75,000 distinct CDR3 sequences, about 5.9% of them singletons. The sequencing used PBMCs, collected at surgery. These receptors came from a female donor with early-stage non-small cell lung cancer.

There are a few counts of this clonotype. The chain recombines TRBV7-9 with TRBJ1-5, with 7 bases matching TRBD1. The CDR3 totals 13 residues. J lost 7 bases, V lost 5 bases, and 5 bases had no gene match. CDR1 is SEHNR and CDR2 is FQNEAQ in the germline V gene (reference sequence). CDR3 in amino acids: CASSTTGQQPQHF. The CDR3 bases are TGTGCCAGCAGCACGACAGGGCAGCAGCCCCAGCATTTT.

This clonotype was counted many times. J is TRBJ2-5 and V is TRBV18; D is possibly TRBD2 (6 bases). Germline V gene lookup returns CDR1 KGHSH and CDR2 LQKENI. Trimming pared 0 bases from V and 5 bases from J, leaving 10 bases between. The CDR3 is made up of 14 amino acids. The CDR3 DNA sequence: TGTGCCAGCTCACCACCGTTAGGAGGGGAGACCCAGTACTTC. It specifies CASSPPLGGETQYF.

There are many counts of this clonotype. The chain has TRBV29-1 and TRBJ1-2; the match to TRBD1 covers 10 bases. Germline CDR1 and CDR2: SQVTM and ANQGSEA. Unmatched junction bases numbered 7, after V lost 6 bases and J lost 6 bases. This CDR3 has 13 amino acids. CDR3 region: CSVDRGWKNGYTF. CDR3 DNA: TGCAGCGTGGACAGGGGGTGGAAGAATGGCTACACCTTC.

This clonotype was seen a handful of times. This chain uses TRBV2 with TRBJ1-3; D not certain. Trimming left V 3 bases short and J 0 bases short, with 6 bases between. Germline values: CDR1 SNHLY, CDR2 FYNNEI. There are 14 residues in the CDR3. The CDR3 coding sequence is TGTGCCAGCAGTGAGGGCCGCTCTGGAAACACCATATATTTT. Its translation: CASSEGRSGNTIYF.

This clonotype was counted at least ten times. V usage is TRBV5-1 and J usage is TRBJ1-4; D remains unclear. Germline V gives CDR1 SGHRS, CDR2 YFSETQ. The V and J ends lost 0 bases and 14 bases respectively, with 23 bases between them. CDR3 length: 16 amino acids. This CDR3 is CASSLAVASEVNLLFF. DNA for the CDR3: TGCGCCAGCAGCTTGGCCGTGGCTTCCGAGGTGAATTTGCTGTTTTTT.

This clonotype has more than one count but fewer than ten. The chain links TRBV19 to TRBJ1-4; 8 bases are shared with TRBD1. Germline V gene sequence: CDR1 LNHDA, CDR2 SQIVND (reference sequence). The CDR3 loop spans 13 amino acids. The V and J ends lost 7 bases and 7 bases, in that order; junction bases with no gene match: 5. CDR3 loop: CASTPGTGEKLFF. The CDR3 nucleotides read TGTGCCAGTACTCCAGGGACAGGTGAAAAACTGTTTTTT.

This sequence joins TRBV27 and TRBJ2-2; D is undetermined. V shed 0 bases and J shed 1 base, with 9 bases lying between them. This CDR3 comprises 16 residues. Germline CDR1 reads MNHEY; CDR2 reads SMNVEV (reference sequence). The CDR3, as DNA: TGTGCCAGCAGTTTATCGCCGACAATGAACACCGGGGAGCTGTTTTTT. Encoded protein: CASSLSPTMNTGELFF.

This clonotype appeared many times. This chain links TRBV27 with TRBJ2-5; the D gene is possibly TRBD1 (6 bases). This CDR3 region has 15 residues. V lost 5 bases and J 5 bases, leaving 18 bases between the germline ends. The germline V gene encodes CDR1 MNHEY and CDR2 SMNVEV (reference sequence). The CDR3 reads CASSRAQGTSETQYF. Here the CDR3 DNA reads TGTGCCAGCAGTCGGGCACAGGGTACGTCGGAGACCCAGTACTTC.

This chain connects TRBV7-7 to TRBJ2-6; maybe TRBD1 (5 bases). CDR1 is SSHAT, CDR2 FNYEAQ, per germline (reference sequence). The germline V and J ends were trimmed by 11 bases and 1 base, with 18 bases remaining between them. The CDR3 consists of 16 residues. CDR3 protein: CALWEQAVSGANVLTF. The CDR3 nucleotides are TGTGCCCTCTGGGAACAGGCAGTATCTGGGGCCAACGTCCTGACTTTC.

This clonotype was observed a few times. The V gene is TRBV18, the J gene TRBJ2-7; weak D call: TRBD1 (5 bases). The CDR3 is 14 amino acids. The germline CDR1 and CDR2 sequences are KGHSH and LQKENI. The V end lost 3 bases, the J end lost 2 bases, and 11 bases lay between the germline ends. The CDR3 coding sequence is TGTGCCAGCTCACCTCTGGCAGGGACCTACGAGCAGTACTTC. Translation: CASSPLAGTYEQYF. Looking up the rest from reference TRBV18 and TRBJ2-7 gives the full variable domain: NAGVMQNPRHLVRRRGQEARLRCSPMKGHSHVYWYRQLPEEGLKFMVYLQKENIIDESGMPKERFSAEFPKEGPSILRIQQVVRGDSAAYFCASSPLAGTYEQYFGPGTRLTVT.

This clonotype has ten or more counts. The chain links TRBV15 to TRBJ2-5; D may be TRBD1 or TRBD2 (5 bases each). The germline CDR1 and CDR2 sequences are LNHNV and YYDKDF (reference sequence). This CDR3 region has 14 residues. The V end lost 8 bases, the J end lost 2 bases, and 15 bases lay between the germline ends. Written as DNA, the CDR3 is TGTGCCACCCAGGGCTACGCGGGTCAAGAGACCCAGTACTTC. Translation: CATQGYAGQETQYF.

This clonotype was found many times. The rearrangement joins TRBV28 to TRBJ1-3; perhaps TRBD1 as D (6 bases). There are 16 residues in the CDR3. Per the germline V gene, CDR1 is MDHEN and CDR2 is SYDVKM. V lost 2 bases to trimming and J lost 2 bases, with 13 bases between them. The CDR3 nucleotides read TGTGCCAGCAGTTTAGGGGCAGGGGTTCCTGGAAACACCATATATTTT. Its translation is CASSLGAGVPGNTIYF.

The chain carries TRBV4-1 and TRBJ1-2; tentatively, D is TRBD1 (5 bases). Germline V gene sequence: CDR1 MGHRA, CDR2 YSYEKL. This CDR3 has 16 residues. The germline V and J ends were trimmed by 2 bases and 0 bases, with 13 bases remaining between them. The CDR3 protein is CASSQRGTFPNYGYTF. The CDR3 DNA is TGCGCCAGCAGCCAAAGAGGGACTTTTCCTAACTATGGCTACACCTTC.

The chain has TRBV28 and TRBJ2-3; 7 bases are a match to TRBD2. The CDR3 extends over 15 amino acids. The trim removed 3 bases at V and 0 bases at J, leaving 3 bases unmatched. Germline V gene lookup returns CDR1 MDHEN and CDR2 SYDVKM. The chain's CDR3 is CASSLVGGSTDTQYF. The CDR3 DNA sequence: TGTGCCAGCAGTTTGGTGGGGGGGAGCACAGATACGCAGTATTTT.

Note on this clonotype: A much bigger clone sits one base away, suggesting this may be a read error. The V gene is TRBV24-1, the J gene TRBJ2-1, with D perhaps matching TRBD1 (6 bases). Germline V CDR1 and CDR2: KGHDR, SFDVKD. CDR3 length: 13 residues. The CDR3 nucleotides are TGTGCCACCAGTGAAACAGGGTACAATGAGCAGTTGTTC. This gives the protein CATSETGYNEQLF.

This clonotype was observed at least ten times. The chain uses TRBV27 and TRBJ2-3, with a weak D call TRBD1 (6 bases). This CDR3 has 13 residues. V shed 6 bases and J shed 2 bases, with 9 bases lying between them. Germline CDR1 MNHEY, CDR2 SMNVEV (reference sequence). CDR3: CASSRGTTDTQYF. CDR3 DNA sequence: TGTGCCAGCAGCAGGGGTACCACAGATACGCAGTATTTT.

This clonotype was seen only once. V is TRBV6-4 and J is TRBJ2-3; D remains unclear. CDR3 size: 13 residues. Germline V lookup: CDR1 MRHNA, CDR2 SNTAGT. Trimming left V 0 bases short and J 2 bases short, with 3 bases between. This CDR3 is CASSDSDTDTQYF. The CDR3, as DNA: TGTGCCAGCAGTGACTCGGACACAGATACGCAGTATTTT.

The rearrangement uses TRBV20-1 and TRBJ1-5; D is uncertain. Germline V gene data show CDR1 as DFQATT and CDR2 as SNEGSKA (reference sequence). The CDR3 has 13 amino acids. Trimming stripped 3 bases from V and 3 bases from J, with 9 bases between. The CDR3 DNA reads TGCAGTGCTAGTGGACGGATCAATCAGCCCCAGCATTTT. Translating it yields CSASGRINQPQHF.

This clonotype was observed a few times. The chain is built from TRBV5-1 and TRBJ1-1, with a tentative D call TRBD1 (5 bases). V was pared by 2 bases and J by 3 bases, with 20 bases between. The CDR3 consists of 17 residues. Germline V CDR1 and CDR2: SGHRS, YFSETQ. The CDR3 spells CASSLAGGGNIDTEAFF. The CDR3 region has the DNA TGCGCCAGCAGCTTAGCTGGTGGGGGAAATATTGACACTGAAGCTTTCTTT.

This clonotype came up many times. V usage is TRBV5-6 and J usage is TRBJ2-7; 8 bases are a match to TRBD1. Germline CDR1 reads SGHDT; CDR2 reads YYEEEE. The CDR3 extends over 16 amino acids. Losses at the gene ends were 1 base for V and 7 bases for J; bases not matched to a gene: 13. The CDR3 DNA sequence: TGTGCCAGCAGCTTGCTCCAAGGACAGGGTGTAGGGGAGCAGTACGTC. Amino acids: CASSLLQGQGVGEQYV.

This chain uses TRBV27 with TRBJ1-4, with 8 bases fitting TRBD1. The CDR3 contains 15 residues. V lost 4 bases, J lost 8 bases, and 9 bases stayed unmatched. CDR1 is MNHEY and CDR2 is SMNVEV in the germline V gene (reference sequence). CDR3: CASSSLTGGEEKLFF. The CDR3 region has the DNA TGTGCCAGCAGTTCCCTTACAGGGGGGGAGGAAAAACTGTTTTTT.

The CDR3 nucleotides are TGTGCCAGCAGTATGACGGGGTTAAATGAAAAACTGTTTTTT. This gives the protein CASSMTGLNEKLFF. The chain joins TRBV6-1 to TRBJ1-4; no firm D call. The CDR3 spans 14 residues. V was cut by 5 bases and J by 5 bases, with 12 bases left in between. Germline CDR1 and CDR2: MNHNS and SASEGT.

This clonotype occurred many times. J is TRBJ2-5 and V is TRBV9, with D unresolved. Trimming cost V 0 bases and J 5 bases, with 17 bases left between them. This CDR3 contains 16 residues. CDR1 and CDR2 (germline): SGDLS, YYNGEE. The CDR3 nucleotides are TGTGCCAGCAGCGTAGGCCCCTCAGGCCCGCAGGAGACCCAGTACTTC. It encodes CASSVGPSGPQETQYF.

The rearrangement joins TRBV28 to TRBJ1-2; TRBD1 might be the D (5 bases). The CDR3 has 13 amino acids. Germline V CDR1 and CDR2: MDHEN, SYDVKM. V was pared by 2 bases and J by 6 bases, with 10 bases between. The CDR3: CASSLAGTDGYTF. CDR3 in DNA: TGTGCCAGCAGTTTAGCAGGGACCGATGGCTACACCTTC.

This clonotype was seen at least ten times. J is TRBJ2-5 and V is TRBV28, with 8 bases lining up with TRBD2. J was trimmed by 5 bases and V by 4 bases; bases with no gene match: 6. The germline V gene has CDR1 MDHEN and CDR2 SYDVKM. This CDR3 comprises 14 residues. The CDR3 here is CASSSPTGGETQYF. In DNA, the CDR3 is TGTGCCAGCAGTTCGCCGACGGGAGGGGAGACCCAGTACTTC.

This clonotype was detected a few times. The genes are TRBV10-3 and TRBJ1-6; 9 bases match TRBD1. CDR3 length: 17 amino acids. Germline assignment: CDR1 ENHRY and CDR2 SYGVKD. Trimming at V came to 4 bases and at J to 7 bases, leaving 11 bases not matched to a gene. This chain's CDR3 is CAISASSSGQGNSPLHF. The CDR3 nucleotides are TGTGCCATCAGTGCTAGCTCTTCGGGACAGGGCAATTCACCCCTCCACTTT.

This clonotype was detected ten times or more. The chain joins TRBV5-1 to TRBJ2-3; the match to TRBD2 covers 10 bases. V gave up 1 base and J gave up 0 bases; unmatched junction bases: 8. The germline CDR1 and CDR2 sequences are SGHRS and YFSETQ. This CDR3 has 18 amino acids. Written as DNA, the CDR3 is TGCGCCAGCAGCTTGTACAGCGGGGGGGCCCTCAGCACAGATACGCAGTATTTT. Its translation is CASSLYSGGALSTDTQYF.

The rearrangement joins TRBV10-2 to TRBJ2-1; TRBD2 matches at 7 bases. Germline CDR1 is WSHSY and CDR2 is SAAADI. CDR3 length: 14 amino acids. Trimming at V came to 8 bases and at J to 6 bases, leaving 10 bases not matched to a gene. The CDR3 nucleotides are TGCGCCAGCGGGTGGGCGGGAGACCCCAATGAGCAGTTCTTC. As protein: CASGWAGDPNEQFF.